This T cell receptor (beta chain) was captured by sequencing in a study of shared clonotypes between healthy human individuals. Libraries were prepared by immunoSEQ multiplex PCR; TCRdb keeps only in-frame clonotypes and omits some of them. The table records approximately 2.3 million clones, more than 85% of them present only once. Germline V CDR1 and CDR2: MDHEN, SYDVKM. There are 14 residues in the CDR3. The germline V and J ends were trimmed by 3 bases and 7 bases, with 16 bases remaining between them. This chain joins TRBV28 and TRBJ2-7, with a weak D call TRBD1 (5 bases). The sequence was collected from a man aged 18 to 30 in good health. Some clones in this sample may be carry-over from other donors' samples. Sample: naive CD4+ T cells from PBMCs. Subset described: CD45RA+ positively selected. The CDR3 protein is CASSLMQGSQEQYF. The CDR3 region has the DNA TGTGCCAGCAGTTTGATGCAGGGTTCTCAGGAGCAGTACTTC.